Following are 20 T cell receptor beta chains from one sample sequenced in a study of blood T cell repertoires in COVID-19 (dated by TCRdb to 2018 to 2020). The method was the immunoSEQ multiplex PCR assay. What TCRdb holds here is the immuneACCESS table cut down to in-frame rearrangements. Part of the clones is not present; checked against another copy, under half of the missing clones reflect an unresolved V gene, and the others are unexplained. The sample records fewer than 250,000 clones, 86% of which are singletons. 0.75% to 0.95% of the sample lies in the top ten. The sequenced material came from peripheral blood. The source is a woman aged 70 to 79 with acute or convalescent COVID-19.

This clone showed up just once. The gene calls are TRBV16 and TRBJ1-5; a weak D match, TRBD1 (6 bases). This CDR3 has 15 residues. With 2 bases removed from V and 3 bases from J, the gap between germline ends came to 11 bases. Per germline, CDR1 KGHSY and CDR2 FQNENV. The CDR3 here is CASSQATGNNQPQHF. The CDR3 DNA sequence: TGTGCCAGCAGCCAAGCAACAGGGAACAATCAGCCCCAGCATTTT.

The rearrangement links TRBV7-9 to TRBJ2-5; 7 nucleotides line up with TRBD1. V shed 5 bases, J shed 1 base, and the junction held 4 bases outside the gene matches. Germline assignment: CDR1 SEHNR and CDR2 FQNEAQ (reference sequence). The CDR3 is 14 amino acids. The DNA of the CDR3 is TGTGCCAGCAGCCTTCAGGGGGTCCAAGAGACCCAGTACTTC. Translated: CASSLQGVQETQYF. Full variable domain (outside the CDR3, taken from reference TRBV7-9 and TRBJ2-5): DTGVSQNPRHKITKRGQNVTFRCDPISEHNRLYWYRQTLGQGPEFLTYFQNEAQLEKSRLLSDRFSAERPKGSFSTLEIQRTEQGDSAMYLCASSLQGVQETQYFGPGTRLLVL.

The chain joins TRBV5-6 to TRBJ1-4, with 7 bases aligning to TRBD1. The V gene end was trimmed by 1 base and the J gene end by 8 bases; junction bases not matched to a gene: 8. Germline V gene sequence: CDR1 SGHDT, CDR2 YYEEEE. The length of the CDR3 is 15 residues. The CDR3 is CASSLKGALIEKLFF. The CDR3 DNA is TGTGCCAGCAGCTTGAAGGGGGCGCTGATCGAAAAACTGTTTTTT.

This clone has only one observation. V is TRBV6-5 and J is TRBJ1-1; TRBD1 matches at 8 bases. V lost 4 bases and J lost 11; bases outside the gene matches: 9. There are 13 residues in the CDR3. Germline CDR1 is MNHEY and CDR2 is SVGAGI. The CDR3 bases are TGTGCCAGCAGTTCAGGACAGGGCCTTGGGGCTTTCTTT. This translates into CASSSGQGLGAFF.

This chain uses TRBV3-1 (or the pseudogene TRBV3-2) with TRBJ2-7, with 9 bases aligning to TRBD2. CDR3 length equals 16 residues. CDR1 and CDR2 (germline): LGHDT, YNNKEL (reference sequence). Trimming removed 3 bases from V and 7 bases from J; junction bases left unmatched: 13. The CDR3 coding sequence is TGTGCCAGCAGCCATTGGAGGGCTAGCGGGGTTTGGGAGCAGTACTTC. Protein product: CASSHWRASGVWEQYF.

This sequence joins TRBV5-8 and TRBJ1-5; maybe TRBD1 (5 bases). Trimming took 4 bases from V and 0 from J, leaving 11 bases between them. Germline values: CDR1 SGHTS, CDR2 YDEGEE. The CDR3 runs to 15 residues. CDR3 loop: CASSRGTFSNQPQHF. Written as DNA, the CDR3 is TGTGCCAGCAGCCGTGGGACTTTTAGCAATCAGCCCCAGCATTTT.

This chain joins TRBV11-3 and TRBJ2-7; D uncertain. This CDR3 comprises 12 residues. Germline lookup yields CDR1 SGHNT and CDR2 YENEEA. The V gene lost 4 bases and the J gene lost 2 bases, with 6 bases spanning the gap. Written as DNA, the CDR3 is TGTGCCAGCAGCTCCCGCGCCTACGAGCAGTACTTC. Translation gives CASSSRAYEQYF.

The chain uses TRBV28 and TRBJ1-5; 7 nucleotides agree with TRBD1. In germline, CDR1 is MDHEN, CDR2 SYDVKM. J was trimmed by 3 bases and V by 6 bases; bases with no gene match: 8. This CDR3 contains 15 residues. The CDR3, as DNA: TGTGCCAGCAGCTCCGGACAGGTAGACAATCAGCCCCAGCATTTT. Amino acids: CASSSGQVDNQPQHF.

The chain employs TRBV5-1 and TRBJ2-3, with a tentative D call TRBD2 (5 bases). The CDR3 extends over 16 amino acids. V dropped 7 bases and J dropped 6 bases, with 24 bases sitting between them. Per germline, CDR1 SGHRS and CDR2 YFSETQ. CDR3 in DNA: TGCGCCAGCCAACCCCTTCCCGGGGTCCTGAGGGATACGCAGTATTTT. The encoded protein is CASQPLPGVLRDTQYF.

In DNA form, the CDR3 reads TGCGCCAGCAGCCAAGAACTAGGTGTTGTAGGGACCCAGTACTTC. Encoded protein: CASSQELGVVGTQYF. The chain has TRBV4-1 and TRBJ2-5; possible D gene TRBD2, 5 bases. V was pared by 0 bases and J by 7 bases, with 15 bases between. This CDR3 has 15 residues. Looked up from germline, CDR1 is MGHRA and CDR2 is YSYEKL.

This clone has more than one count but fewer than ten. The V gene is TRBV18, the J gene TRBJ1-5; D is ambiguous. This CDR3 is built from 17 residues. The ends were cut back, 4 bases at V and 6 bases at J, with 22 bases in the middle. The germline CDR1 and CDR2 sequences are KGHSH and LQKENI. DNA of the CDR3: TGTGCCAGCTCACTGACGAACAGTCTCGGCATCGGTCAGCCCCAGCATTTT. The encoded protein is CASSLTNSLGIGQPQHF.

The chain couples TRBV5-1 to TRBJ2-3, with 13 bases that match TRBD2. This CDR3 region has 18 residues. Germline V gene sequence: CDR1 SGHRS, CDR2 YFSETQ. V lost 0 bases, J lost 1 base, and 5 bases stayed unmatched. The CDR3 coding sequence is TGCGCCAGCAGCTTGGAACTAGCGGGAGGGCCGGGCACAGATACGCAGTATTTT. Protein product: CASSLELAGGPGTDTQYF.

This chain connects TRBV6-5 to TRBJ1-6, with D possibly being TRBD1 (5 bases). Germline CDR1 is MNHEY and CDR2 is SVGAGI. Trimming removed 5 bases at V and 10 bases at J, with 15 bases between. The CDR3 is 14 amino acids. For the CDR3, the DNA is TGTGCCAGCAGTCAGACCAGGGTTCGGTCACCCCTCCACTTT. It translates to CASSQTRVRSPLHF.

The rearrangement joins TRBV19 to TRBJ1-5; D remains ambiguous. Per germline, CDR1 LNHDA and CDR2 SQIVND (reference sequence). The V gene lost 6 bases and the J gene lost 0 bases, with 9 bases spanning the gap. This CDR3 has 14 amino acids. CDR3 sequence (DNA): TGTGCCAGTAGGGCTGATCATAGCAATCAGCCCCAGCATTTT. This encodes CASRADHSNQPQHF.

The chain links TRBV12-3 or TRBV12-4 to TRBJ1-2; no clear D. The V end lost 3 bases, the J end lost 7 bases, and 12 bases lay between the germline ends. The CDR3 loop spans 13 amino acids. CDR3 residues: CASSFWATAGYTF. The DNA of the CDR3 is TGTGCCAGCAGTTTTTGGGCAACTGCTGGCTACACCTTC.

V gene TRBV5-1 combines with J gene TRBJ1-4, with a tentative D call TRBD1 (6 bases). The CDR3 has 15 residues. Germline values: CDR1 SGHRS, CDR2 YFSETQ. V was cut by 3 bases and J by 5 bases, with 14 bases left in between. CDR3 region: CASSSNRVGNEKLFF. DNA for the CDR3: TGCGCCAGCAGCTCAAACAGGGTTGGGAATGAAAAACTGTTTTTT.

The genes are TRBV2 and TRBJ1-2, with 7 bases matching TRBD1. V dropped 10 bases and J dropped 4; count of bases not matched to a gene: 15. This CDR3 has 15 residues. Germline assignment: CDR1 SNHLY and CDR2 FYNNEI. This CDR3 reads CATEEDREPFYGYTF. Here the CDR3 DNA reads TGTGCCACAGAGGAAGACAGGGAACCCTTCTATGGCTACACCTTC.

The rearrangement uses TRBV6-1 and TRBJ1-5, with 9 bases identical to TRBD1. The V gene's germline CDR1 is MNHNS and CDR2 SASEGT. Trimming removed 2 bases from V and 9 bases from J; junction bases left unmatched: 8. This CDR3 has 15 amino acids. The CDR3 DNA sequence: TGTGCCAGCAGTGAACCCCGGACAGGGGATAGGCCCCAGCATTTT. It encodes CASSEPRTGDRPQHF.

The chain joins TRBV11-2 to TRBJ2-1; 8 bases agree with TRBD2. Germline assignment: CDR1 SGHAT and CDR2 FQNNGV. J lost 8 bases, V lost 5 bases, and 14 bases had no gene match. The CDR3 has 16 residues. The CDR3 DNA reads TGTGCCAGCAGCCCGAATAGCGGGATCCAGGGAGATGAGCAGTTCTTC. Translation gives CASSPNSGIQGDEQFF.

The J gene is TRBJ2-7, the V gene TRBV27; TRBD2 is a possible D gene (6 bases). The V and J ends lost 2 bases and 4 bases respectively, with 12 bases between them. CDR3 length equals 14 residues. Looked up from germline, CDR1 is MNHEY and CDR2 is SMNVEV (reference sequence). CDR3 residues: CASSLVTGVYEQYF. The CDR3 nucleotides read TGTGCCAGCAGTTTAGTAACGGGAGTGTACGAGCAGTACTTC.